Sequencing of this T cell receptor (beta chain) was carried out in a study of blood T cell repertoires in COVID-19. Study-level information: The United States, Italy and Spain supplied acute and convalescent COVID-19 samples. Nucleic acid was either cDNA or gDNA, and it came from T cells, B-cell-depleted T cells, or PBMCs.

Per the authors' pipeline: Amplification from reference gene primers served as the basis for estimated nucleated cell counts. The repertoire was sequenced with immunoSEQ multiplex PCR; TCRdb's copy has only in-frame clones and lacks some. The DNA was the basis for D and trimming; V, J and clone size are from that table. The sample carries 80,000 or so clones, around 79% recorded once. CDR3 size: 15 residues. V shed 2 bases, J shed 8 bases, and the junction held 5 bases outside the gene matches. Looked up from germline, CDR1 is SNHLY and CDR2 is FYNNEI. J is TRBJ1-6 and V is TRBV2; 8 positions agree with TRBD1. The receptor was isolated from an elderly man with acute or convalescent COVID-19. The sequenced material came from peripheral blood. The CDR3 here is CASSERQGAYSPLHF. In DNA, the CDR3 is TGTGCCAGCAGTGAACGGCAGGGGGCTTATTCACCCCTCCACTTT.